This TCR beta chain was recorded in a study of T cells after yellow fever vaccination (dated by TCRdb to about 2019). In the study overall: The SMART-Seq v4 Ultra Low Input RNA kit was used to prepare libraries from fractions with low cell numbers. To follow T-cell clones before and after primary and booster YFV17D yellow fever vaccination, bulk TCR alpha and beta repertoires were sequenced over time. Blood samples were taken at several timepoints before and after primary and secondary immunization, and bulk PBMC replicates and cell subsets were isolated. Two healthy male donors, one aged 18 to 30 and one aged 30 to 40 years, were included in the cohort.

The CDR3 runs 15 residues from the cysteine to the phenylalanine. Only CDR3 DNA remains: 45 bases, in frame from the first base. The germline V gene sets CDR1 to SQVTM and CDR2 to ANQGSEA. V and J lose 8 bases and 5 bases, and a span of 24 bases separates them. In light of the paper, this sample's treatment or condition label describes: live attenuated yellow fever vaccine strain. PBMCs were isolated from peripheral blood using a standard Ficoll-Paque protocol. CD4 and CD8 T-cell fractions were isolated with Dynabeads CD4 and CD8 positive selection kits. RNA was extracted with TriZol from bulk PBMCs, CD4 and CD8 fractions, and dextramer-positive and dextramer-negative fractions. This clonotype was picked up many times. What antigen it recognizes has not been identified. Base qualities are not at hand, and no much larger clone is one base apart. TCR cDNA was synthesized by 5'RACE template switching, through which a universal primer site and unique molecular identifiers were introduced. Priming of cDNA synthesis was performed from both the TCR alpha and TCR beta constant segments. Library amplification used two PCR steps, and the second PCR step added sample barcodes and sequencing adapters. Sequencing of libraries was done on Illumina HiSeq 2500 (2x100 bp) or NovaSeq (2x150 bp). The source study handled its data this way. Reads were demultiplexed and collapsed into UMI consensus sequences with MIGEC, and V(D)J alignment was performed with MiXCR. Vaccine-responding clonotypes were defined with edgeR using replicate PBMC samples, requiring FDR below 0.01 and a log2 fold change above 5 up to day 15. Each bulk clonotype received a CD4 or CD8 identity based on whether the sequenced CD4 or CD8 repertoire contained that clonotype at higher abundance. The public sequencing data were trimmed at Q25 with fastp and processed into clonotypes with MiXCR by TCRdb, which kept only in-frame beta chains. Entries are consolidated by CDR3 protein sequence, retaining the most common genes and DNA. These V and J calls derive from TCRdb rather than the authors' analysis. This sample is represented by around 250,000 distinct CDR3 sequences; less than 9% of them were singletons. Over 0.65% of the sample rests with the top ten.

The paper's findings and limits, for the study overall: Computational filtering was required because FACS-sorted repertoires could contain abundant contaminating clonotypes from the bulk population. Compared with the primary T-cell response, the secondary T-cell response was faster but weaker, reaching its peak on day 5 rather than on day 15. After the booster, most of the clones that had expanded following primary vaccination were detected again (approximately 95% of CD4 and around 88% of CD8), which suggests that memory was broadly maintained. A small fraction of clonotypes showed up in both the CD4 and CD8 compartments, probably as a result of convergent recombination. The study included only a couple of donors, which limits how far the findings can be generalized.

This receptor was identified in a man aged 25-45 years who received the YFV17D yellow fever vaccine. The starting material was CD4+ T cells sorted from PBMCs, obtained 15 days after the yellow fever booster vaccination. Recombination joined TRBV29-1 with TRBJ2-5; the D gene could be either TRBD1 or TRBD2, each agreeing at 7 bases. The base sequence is TGCAGCATCAGTGACAGGGCTTACGGGAGGGAGACCCAGTACTTC. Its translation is CSISDRAYGRETQYF. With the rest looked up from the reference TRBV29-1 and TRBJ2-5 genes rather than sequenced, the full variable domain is SAVISQKPSRDICQRGTSLTIQCQVDSQVTMMFWYRQQPGQSLTLIATANQGSEATYESGFVIDKFPISRPNLTFSTLTVSNMSPEDSSIYLCSISDRAYGRETQYFGPGTRLLVL.